Listed below are T cell receptor beta chains from one sample, sequenced in a study of PD-L1 blockade in urothelial cancer. The method was immunoSEQ multiplex PCR; TCRdb's version includes in-frame clones alone and lacks a portion of them. Here the sample spans approximately 79,000 clones, under 95% being singletons. Here the sequenced sample was PBMCs, taken around atezolizumab (anti-PD-L1) treatment. The receptors stem from a woman of 80 years or more with urothelial cancer. CDR3s include the opening cysteine and the closing phenylalanine or tryptophan. The order of the fields is V gene, J gene, D gene, clone size, CDR3 protein, CDR3 DNA. D genes are given only for firm matches. Part of the rows lack a size; the others show once, few, many or a class for expanded clones.

>TRBV7-8|TRBJ1-1|TRBD1|NA
CASSLGDRQNTEAFF
TGTGCCAGCAGCTTAGGGGACAGGCAGAACACTGAAGCTTTCTTT
>TRBV5-6|TRBJ2-1|NA|NA
CASSPLRQGSYNEQFF
TGTGCCAGCAGCCCCCTCCGGCAGGGCTCCTACAATGAGCAGTTCTTC
>TRBV15|TRBJ1-4|NA|NA
CATSREAGALGKLFF
TGTGCCACCAGCAGAGAGGCAGGGGCACTAGGAAAACTGTTTTTT
>TRBV28|TRBJ1-2|TRBD1|NA
CASSQTGPRYTF
TGTGCCAGCAGCCAGACAGGGCCACGCTACACCTTC
>TRBV27|TRBJ2-4|TRBD1|NA
CASSPIGPQGAGAIQYF
TGTGCCAGCAGTCCTATCGGGCCACAGGGGGCGGGAGCCATTCAGTACTTC
>TRBV5-6|TRBJ2-5|NA|NA
CASSHKETQYF
TGTGCCAGCAGCCACAAAGAGACCCAGTACTTC
>TRBV19|TRBJ1-5|TRBD1|NA
CASTPGVDRGRVPQHF
TGTGCCAGTACCCCGGGGGTCGACAGGGGGCGGGTACCCCAGCATTTT
>TRBV20-1|TRBJ1-1|NA|NA
CSADRRSEAFF
TGCAGTGCTGACAGACGGTCTGAAGCTTTCTTT
>TRBV5-5|TRBJ1-5|TRBD1|NA
CASSLRGRQGTDQPQHF
TGTGCCAGCAGCTTGAGAGGCCGACAGGGGACGGATCAGCCCCAGCATTTT
>TRBV4-2|TRBJ2-1|NA|NA
CASSQDRAGASPQFF
TGTGCCAGCAGCCAAGATCGGGCAGGGGCTTCACCGCAGTTCTTC
>TRBV25-1|TRBJ2-1|NA|NA
CASSEAGNSYNEQFF
TGTGCCAGCAGTGAAGCAGGTAACTCCTACAATGAGCAGTTCTTC
>TRBV6-5|TRBJ2-7|NA|NA
CASSSGGEQYF
TGTGCCAGCAGTTCCGGGGGAGAGCAGTACTTC
>TRBV5-4|TRBJ2-1|NA|NA
CASSLFTAVRSNEQFF
TGTGCCAGCAGCTTGTTCACAGCGGTTAGATCCAATGAGCAGTTCTTC
>TRBV5-4|TRBJ1-4|NA|NA
CASSVGAGEKLFF
TGTGCCAGCAGTGTTGGAGCGGGTGAAAAACTGTTTTTT
>TRBV2|TRBJ2-7|NA|once
CASSSIGDLGEQYF
TGTGCCAGCAGTTCCATCGGGGACTTGGGGGAGCAGTACTTC
>TRBV6-4|TRBJ1-4|NA|NA
CASTLLYRAPNEKLFF
TGTGCCAGCACCTTACTCTACAGGGCACCTAATGAAAAACTGTTTTTT
>TRBV5-4|TRBJ2-2|TRBD2|few
CASSLAWTSGSTGELFF
TGTGCCAGCAGCTTGGCCTGGACTAGCGGGAGCACCGGGGAGCTGTTTTTT
>TRBV5-6|TRBJ2-7|NA|NA
CASSLEASVGEQYF
TGTGCCAGCAGCTTGGAGGCTAGCGTTGGCGAGCAGTACTTC
>TRBV19|TRBJ1-5|NA|NA
CASSITGSNQPQHF
TGTGCCAGTAGTATCACGGGGTCCAATCAGCCCCAGCATTTT
>TRBV2|TRBJ2-1|NA|NA
CATFPGGSADEQFF
TGTGCCACCTTTCCCGGGGGTTCGGCCGATGAGCAGTTCTTC
>TRBV5-6|TRBJ2-5|NA|NA
CASSSRLAGGTQYF
TGTGCCAGCAGCTCGAGATTAGCCGGCGGGACCCAGTACTTC
>TRBV2|TRBJ2-2|NA|NA
CASTPLARTGELFF
TGTGCCAGCACCCCACTAGCTCGAACCGGGGAGCTGTTTTTT
>TRBV27|TRBJ1-4|TRBD1|NA
CASSALQGANNEKLFF
TGTGCCAGCAGTGCCCTACAGGGGGCGAATAATGAAAAACTGTTTTTT
>TRBV18|TRBJ2-7|TRBD1|NA
CASSPIPGQGTEQYF
TGTGCCAGCTCACCGATCCCGGGACAGGGTACCGAGCAGTACTTC
>TRBV6-6|TRBJ2-7|TRBD2|NA
CASSYSGEYEQYF
TGTGCCAGCAGTTATAGCGGGGAATACGAGCAGTACTTC
>TRBV5-4|TRBJ2-3|TRBD2|NA
CASSSPTSGRAGDTQYF
TGTGCCAGCAGCTCCCCCACTAGCGGGAGGGCGGGAGATACGCAGTATTTT
>TRBV6-5|TRBJ2-5|TRBD1|once
CASRPTQTGYGTQYF
TGTGCCAGCAGACCCACCCAGACAGGGTACGGGACCCAGTACTTC
>TRBV7-3|TRBJ2-1|NA|NA
CASSLDQSEGEQFF
TGTGCCAGCAGCCTCGACCAGTCTGAGGGTGAGCAGTTCTTC
>TRBV7-9|TRBJ2-1|TRBD2|NA
CASSLRLAGYNEQFF
TGTGCCAGCAGCTTAAGACTAGCGGGCTACAATGAGCAGTTCTTC
>TRBV29-1|TRBJ1-1|TRBD1|few
CSVGDSLNTEAFF
TGCAGCGTGGGGGACAGCCTGAACACTGAAGCTTTCTTT
>TRBV9|TRBJ1-5|NA|NA
CASAGGSEKQPQHF
TGTGCCAGCGCGGGAGGGAGCGAGAAACAGCCCCAGCATTTT
>TRBV18|TRBJ1-1|TRBD1|NA
CASSPQGTVNTEAFF
TGTGCCAGCTCACCACAGGGGACAGTGAACACTGAAGCTTTCTTT
>TRBV5-4|TRBJ2-1|TRBD2|NA
CASSRAGTSNNEQFF
TGTGCCAGCAGCCGCGCCGGGACTAGTAACAATGAGCAGTTCTTC
>TRBV9|TRBJ2-5|TRBD2|NA
CASSIGTNDGETQYF
TGTGCCAGCAGCATCGGGACTAACGACGGAGAGACCCAGTACTTC
>TRBV4-1|TRBJ1-1|NA|NA
CASSQGYRLNTEAFF
TGCGCCAGCAGCCAAGGATACAGATTGAACACTGAAGCTTTCTTT
>TRBV5-1|TRBJ2-3|TRBD2|NA
CASSLEGTSGQGGF
TGCGCCAGCAGCTTGGAAGGGACTAGCGGGCAGGGTGGTTTT
>TRBV6-5|TRBJ1-2|NA|NA
CASSPLKGYYGYTF
TGTGCCAGCAGCCCCCTTAAGGGGTACTATGGCTACACCTTC
>TRBV27|TRBJ2-1|TRBD2|NA
CASTIRAGLYNEQFF
TGTGCCAGCACCATCAGAGCGGGGCTTTACAATGAGCAGTTCTTC
>TRBV11-3|TRBJ2-5|NA|NA
CASSEGRGQETQYF
TGTGCCAGCTCCGAGGGCAGGGGACAAGAGACCCAGTACTTC
>TRBV7-2|TRBJ2-1|TRBD2|NA
CASSPQTSGRGHEQFF
TGTGCCAGCAGCCCGCAGACTAGCGGGAGGGGGCATGAGCAGTTCTTC
>TRBV11-2|TRBJ1-4|TRBD1|NA
CASSFGTGFEKLFF
TGTGCCAGCAGCTTCGGGACAGGGTTCGAAAAACTGTTTTTT
>TRBV4-2|TRBJ2-2|TRBD2|NA
CASSQVGLAAITGELFF
TGTGCCAGCAGCCAAGTCGGGCTAGCGGCGATCACCGGGGAGCTGTTTTTT
>TRBV5-1|TRBJ2-5|NA|NA
CASSVQGGQETQYF
TGCGCCAGCAGCGTCCAGGGCGGCCAAGAGACCCAGTACTTC
>TRBV19|TRBJ1-5|TRBD1|few
CASSIGGQASNQPQHF
TGTGCCAGTAGTATTGGTGGACAGGCGAGCAATCAGCCCCAGCATTTT
>TRBV5-6|TRBJ1-1|TRBD1|once
CASSLTGVNTEAFF
TGTGCCAGCAGTCTCACAGGGGTGAACACTGAAGCTTTCTTT
>TRBV7-2|TRBJ1-2|TRBD1|NA
CASSLANRGGYGYTF
TGTGCCAGCAGCTTAGCTAACAGGGGAGGATATGGCTACACCTTC
>TRBV7-9|TRBJ1-1|TRBD1|NA
CASSLGDRGRSTEAFF
TGTGCCAGCAGCTTAGGGGACAGGGGGCGAAGCACTGAAGCTTTCTTT
>TRBV6-1|TRBJ2-3|TRBD2|few
CASSEEDLGRGTDTQYF
TGTGCCAGCAGTGAAGAGGACCTGGGGAGGGGTACAGATACGCAGTATTTT
>TRBV2|TRBJ1-4|NA|NA
CASSESSTNEKLFF
TGTGCCAGCAGTGAGAGCTCAACTAATGAAAAACTGTTTTTT
>TRBV19|TRBJ2-2|TRBD2|NA
CASSMASGNAELFF
TGTGCCAGTAGTATGGCTAGCGGGAACGCGGAGCTGTTTTTT
>TRBV30|TRBJ2-5|NA|NA
CAWRIGLAPQETQYF
TGTGCCTGGAGAATTGGGCTAGCACCCCAAGAGACCCAGTACTTC
>TRBV27|TRBJ1-1|NA|NA
CASGGVGTEAFF
TGTGCCAGCGGTGGAGTTGGGACTGAAGCTTTCTTT
>TRBV6-5|TRBJ2-7|NA|NA
CASSYSGRIPYEQYF
TGTGCCAGCAGTTACTCGGGGAGGATTCCCTACGAGCAGTACTTC
>TRBV27|TRBJ1-1|NA|NA
CASSFEVRTEAFF
TGTGCCAGCAGTTTTGAGGTCCGCACTGAAGCTTTCTTT
>TRBV7-9|TRBJ2-1|TRBD2|NA
CASSLLAAGAYNEQFF
TGTGCCAGCAGCCTACTAGCGGCGGGCGCCTACAATGAGCAGTTCTTC